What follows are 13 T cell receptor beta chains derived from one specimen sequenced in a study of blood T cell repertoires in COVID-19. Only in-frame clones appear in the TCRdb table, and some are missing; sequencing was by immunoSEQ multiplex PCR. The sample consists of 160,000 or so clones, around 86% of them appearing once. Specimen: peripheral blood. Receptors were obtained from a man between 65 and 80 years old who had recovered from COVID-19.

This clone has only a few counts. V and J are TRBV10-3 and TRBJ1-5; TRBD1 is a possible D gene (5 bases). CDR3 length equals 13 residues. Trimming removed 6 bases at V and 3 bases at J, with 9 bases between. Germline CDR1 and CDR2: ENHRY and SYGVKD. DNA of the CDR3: TGTGCCATCAGGCAGGGCTACAATCAGCCCCAGCATTTT. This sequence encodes CAIRQGYNQPQHF.

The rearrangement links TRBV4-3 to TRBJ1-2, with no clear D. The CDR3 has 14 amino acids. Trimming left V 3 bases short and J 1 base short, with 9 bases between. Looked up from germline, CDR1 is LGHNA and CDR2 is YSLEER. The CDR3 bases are TGCGCCAGCAGCCAGGATACAGTTAACTATGGCTACACCTTC. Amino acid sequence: CASSQDTVNYGYTF.

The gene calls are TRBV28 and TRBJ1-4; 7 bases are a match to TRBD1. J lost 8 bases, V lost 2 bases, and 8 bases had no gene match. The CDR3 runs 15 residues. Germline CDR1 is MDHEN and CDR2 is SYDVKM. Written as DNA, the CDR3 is TGTGCCAGCAGTTTACCCCGGCAGGGGGTCGAAAAACTGTTTTTT. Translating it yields CASSLPRQGVEKLFF.

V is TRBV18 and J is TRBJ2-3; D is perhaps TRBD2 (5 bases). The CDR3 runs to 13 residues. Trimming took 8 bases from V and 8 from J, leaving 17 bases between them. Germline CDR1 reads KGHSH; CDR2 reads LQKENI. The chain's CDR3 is CASATIAMGTQYF. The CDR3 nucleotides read TGTGCCAGCGCCACAATAGCGATGGGTACGCAGTATTTT. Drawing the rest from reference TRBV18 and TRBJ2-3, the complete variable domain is NAGVMQNPRHLVRRRGQEARLRCSPMKGHSHVYWYRQLPEEGLKFMVYLQKENIIDESGMPKERFSAEFPKEGPSILRIQQVVRGDSAAYFCASATIAMGTQYFGPGTRLTVL.

The DNA for the CDR3 is TGTGCCAGCAGCTTGGGACTAGCGGACAACACCGGGGAGCTGTTTTTT. It yields the protein CASSLGLADNTGELFF. The chain joins TRBV5-5 to TRBJ2-2, with 9 positions matching TRBD2. With 0 bases clipped from V and 2 bases from J, the junction kept 2 bases outside the gene matches. Germline V gives CDR1 SGHKS, CDR2 YYEKEE (reference sequence). The CDR3 extends over 16 amino acids. Drawing the rest from reference TRBV5-5 and TRBJ2-2, the complete variable domain is DAGVTQSPTHLIKTRGQQVTLRCSPISGHKSVSWYQQVLGQGPQFIFQYYEKEERGRGNFPDRFSARQFPNYSSELNVNALLLGDSALYLCASSLGLADNTGELFFGEGSRLTVL.

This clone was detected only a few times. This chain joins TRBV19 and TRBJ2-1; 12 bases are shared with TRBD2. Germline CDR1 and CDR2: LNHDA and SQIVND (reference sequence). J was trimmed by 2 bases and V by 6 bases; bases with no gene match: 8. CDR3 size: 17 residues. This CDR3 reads CASSRSGLAGTYNEQFF. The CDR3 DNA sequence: TGTGCCAGTAGCCGATCCGGACTAGCGGGGACCTACAATGAGCAGTTCTTC.

The CDR3 region has the DNA TGCGCCAGCAGCCCAATGTCCGGGGAGCTGTTTTTT. Its protein product is CASSPMSGELFF. The chain links TRBV10-1 to TRBJ2-2; D unclear. This CDR3 spans 12 amino acids. Germline CDR1 and CDR2: WNHNN and SYGVQD (reference sequence). The V end lost 6 bases, the J end lost 6 bases, and 8 bases lay between the germline ends.

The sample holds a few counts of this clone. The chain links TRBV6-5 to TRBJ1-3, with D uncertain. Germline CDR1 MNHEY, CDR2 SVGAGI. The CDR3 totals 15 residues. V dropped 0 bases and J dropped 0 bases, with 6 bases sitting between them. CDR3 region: CASSYSTISGNTIYF. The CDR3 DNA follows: TGTGCCAGCAGTTACTCGACTATCTCTGGAAACACCATATATTTT.

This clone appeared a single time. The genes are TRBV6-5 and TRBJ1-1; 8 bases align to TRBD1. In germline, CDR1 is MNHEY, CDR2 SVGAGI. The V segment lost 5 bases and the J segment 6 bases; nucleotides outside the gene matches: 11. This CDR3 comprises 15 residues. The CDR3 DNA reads TGTGCCAGCAGTCGGGACAGGCTCATAGCCTCTGAAGCTTTCTTT. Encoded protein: CASSRDRLIASEAFF.

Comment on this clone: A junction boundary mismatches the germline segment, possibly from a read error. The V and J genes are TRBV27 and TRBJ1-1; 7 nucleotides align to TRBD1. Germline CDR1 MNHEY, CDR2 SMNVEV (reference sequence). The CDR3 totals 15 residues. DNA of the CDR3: TGTGCCAGCAGCTTATCGGGACAGCTGAACACTGAAGCTTTCTTT. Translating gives CASSLSGQLNTEAFF.

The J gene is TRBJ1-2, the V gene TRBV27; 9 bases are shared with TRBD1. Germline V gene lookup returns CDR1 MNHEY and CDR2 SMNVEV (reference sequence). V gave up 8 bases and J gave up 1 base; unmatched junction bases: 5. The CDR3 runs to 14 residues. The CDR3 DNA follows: TGTGCCAGCGCGTACAGGGGGCGTAACTATGGCTACACCTTC. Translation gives CASAYRGRNYGYTF.

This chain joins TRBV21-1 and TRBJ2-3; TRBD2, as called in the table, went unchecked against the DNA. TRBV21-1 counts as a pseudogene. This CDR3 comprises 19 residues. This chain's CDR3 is CASSKSPPRLEGNRDTQYF. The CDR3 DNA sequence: TGTGCCAGCAGCAAATCCCCCCCTCGACTGGAGGGCAATCGGGATACGCAGTATTTT.

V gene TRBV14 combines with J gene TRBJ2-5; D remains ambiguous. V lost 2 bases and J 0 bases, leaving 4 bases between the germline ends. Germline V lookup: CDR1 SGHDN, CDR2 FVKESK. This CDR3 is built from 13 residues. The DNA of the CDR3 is TGTGCCAGCAGCCAAACTTACCAAGAGACCCAGTACTTC. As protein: CASSQTYQETQYF.